Listed below are T cell receptor beta chains from one sample, sequenced in a study of cytomegalovirus exposure and HLA in healthy donors. TCRdb's table, derived via immunoSEQ multiplex PCR, lists solely in-frame clones and lacks some. Of some 140,000 clones detected, about 90% appear once; the ten largest clones hold roughly 3%. The sequencing sample was made of PBMCs. Every receptor here comes from a man between 18 and 29 years old in good health and CMV-seronegative. The CDR3 runs from the conserved cysteine through the conserved F or W. D genes are given only for firm matches. Size values are once, few and many counts, or a class for expanded clones, and some rows have none.

j_call d_call clone_size v_call cdr3_nt cdr3_aa
TRBJ2-2 - - TRBV29-1 TGCAGCGTTGTGTCCGGGTCCGGGGAGCTGTTTTTT CSVVSGSGELFF
TRBJ2-7 TRBD2 - TRBV29-1 TGCAGCGTTGAAGACGGGACTAGCGGGACCTACGAGCAGTACTTC CSVEDGTSGTYEQYF
TRBJ2-5 - - TRBV27 TGTGCCAGCAGACTGGGGGGGGCGGGGGAGACCCAGTACTTC CASRLGGAGETQYF
TRBJ2-1 TRBD2 - TRBV5-4 TGTGCCAGCAGCACACGACTAGCGGGAGTGAATGAGCAGTTCTTC CASSTRLAGVNEQFF
TRBJ2-1 - - TRBV28 TGTGCCAGCAGCTCAGGTGACCAGGGGACCTGGAATGAGCAGTTCTTC CASSSGDQGTWNEQFF
TRBJ2-3 - - TRBV19 TGTGCCAGTAGTATAGCGGGAGAGTTAAATACGCAGTATTTT CASSIAGELNTQYF
TRBJ2-7 TRBD2 once TRBV5-6 TGTGCCAGCAGCTTGTTGCTAGCGGGTATGGGCTACGAGCAGTACTTC CASSLLLAGMGYEQYF
TRBJ2-1 TRBD2 - TRBV6-1 TGTGCCAGCAGTGCCGGGACTAGCGGGTTCTACAATGAGCAGTTCTTC CASSAGTSGFYNEQFF
TRBJ2-7 - - TRBV18 TGTGCCAGCTCAGGCGGAGGGTCCTCCTACGAGCAGTACTTC CASSGGGSSYEQYF
TRBJ2-7 - - TRBV19 TGTGCCAGCCAGAACAGGAACTCCTACGAGCAGTACTTC CASQNRNSYEQYF
TRBJ1-6 - - TRBV19 TGTGCCAGTACCCCCATCGGGGAAGAAGGTTCACCCCTCCACTTT CASTPIGEEGSPLHF
TRBJ2-7 - - TRBV15 TGTGCCACCAGCAGGTCCCAGGAGGTGTACGAGCAGTACTTC CATSRSQEVYEQYF
TRBJ1-1 - - TRBV6-5 TGTGCCAGCAGTTACTCGAAGGGGACTGAAGCTTTCTTT CASSYSKGTEAFF
TRBJ1-4 - - TRBV18 TGTGCCAGCTCACCCAAACAGGGTTTGAGTGAAAAACTGTTTTTT CASSPKQGLSEKLFF
TRBJ1-2 TRBD1 few TRBV28 TGTGCCAGCAGGCCTGGACAGGGAGGTAGAGGCTACACCTTC CASRPGQGGRGYTF
TRBJ2-7 - few TRBV2 TGTGCCAGCATTACCACAGGGACGGAGCAGTACTTC CASITTGTEQYF
TRBJ1-2 - - TRBV7-8 TGTGCCAGCAGCTTAGACAGTATATATGGCTACACCTTC CASSLDSIYGYTF
TRBJ2-1 TRBD2 medium-sized TRBV19 TGTGCCAGTAGTATACCCCCGGGGGAGGGATTAGATGAGCAGTTCTTC CASSIPPGEGLDEQFF
TRBJ2-7 - - TRBV19 TGTGCCAGTAGTATCTCCGCGGGACAGAAATACGAGCAGTACTTC CASSISAGQKYEQYF
TRBJ2-4 TRBD2 few TRBV6-1 TGTGCCAGCAGTGAACCGGGACTAGCGGGGGGGCTTCGCATTCAGTACTTC CASSEPGLAGGLRIQYF
TRBJ2-3 TRBD2 once TRBV4-3 TGCGCCAGCAGCCGAACTAGCGAAAACACAGATACGCAGTATTTT CASSRTSENTDTQYF
TRBJ2-3 TRBD1 - TRBV10-1 TGCGCCAGCAGCCGGGGACAGGGGGCTACAGATACGCAGTATTTT CASSRGQGATDTQYF
TRBJ1-5 - - TRBV27 TGTGCCAGCAGTTTTTATAGCAATCAGCCCCAGCATTTT CASSFYSNQPQHF
TRBJ1-3 - - TRBV6-1 TGTGCCAGCAGCTATTTCGGGAGTGGAAACACCATATATTTT CASSYFGSGNTIYF
TRBJ2-7 TRBD2 - TRBV11-3 TGTGCCAGCAGCTTAGTAGGACCTACTAGCGGGAGGCACCCCAAGAACTTC CASSLVGPTSGRHPKNF
TRBJ1-1 TRBD1 - TRBV28 TGTGCCAGCAGTCCTGGACAGGGGGCGACTGAAGCTTTCTTT CASSPGQGATEAFF
TRBJ2-7 TRBD1 few TRBV25-1 TGTGCCAGCAGAGTCCGGGACAGGCCCCCGGAGCAGTACTTC CASRVRDRPPEQYF
TRBJ2-2 TRBD2 - TRBV13 TGTGCCAGCAGCTCGATTAGCGGGGGGCCGAACACCGGGGAGCTGTTTTTT CASSSISGGPNTGELFF
TRBJ2-1 TRBD1 - TRBV7-2 TGTGCCAGCAGCTTAGCCTGGGACAGAAACAATGAGCAGTTCTTC CASSLAWDRNNEQFF
TRBJ2-4 - once TRBV9 TGTGCCAGCAGCGTACCGCTTGTCTCTCTGGGGGAGGATAGAAAAAACATTCAGTACTTC CASSVPLVSLGEDRKNIQYF
TRBJ1-2 - - TRBV9 TGTGCCAGCAGCCTTCACCCTGGGAGGGAGGGGCGCATAGGCTACACCTTC CASSLHPGREGRIGYTF
TRBJ2-1 - - TRBV4-3 TGCGCCAGCAGCCAAGATAGGGACTTTCCCCTCAATGAGCAGTTCTTC CASSQDRDFPLNEQFF
TRBJ1-1 TRBD1 - TRBV18 TGTGCCAGCTCACCGCTTGATTCCGGGACAGTGAACACTGAAGCTTTCTTT CASSPLDSGTVNTEAFF
TRBJ1-5 - - TRBV6-6 TGTGTGGCAGGGTATAGCAATCAGCCCCAGCATTTT CVAGYSNQPQHF
TRBJ1-1 - - TRBV5-1 TGCGCCAGCAGCTTGGACCTGCGGAACACTGAAGCTTTCTTT CASSLDLRNTEAFF
TRBJ2-3 - once TRBV27 TGTGCCAGCAGTTTTAGTGGGGGGGCCGGGGATACGCAGTATTTT CASSFSGGAGDTQYF
TRBJ1-6 TRBD1 - TRBV2 TGTGCCAGCAGTGAAAGGGGGCACAGGAATTCACCCCTCCACTTT CASSERGHRNSPLHF
TRBJ2-7 TRBD1 - TRBV5-1 TGCGCCAGCAGACCCCTCCCGGGACAGGGTGCCGAGCAGTACTTC CASRPLPGQGAEQYF
TRBJ2-7 TRBD1 - TRBV27 TGTGCCAGCAGTTTAAGGGGACAGACCTACGAGCAGTACTTC CASSLRGQTYEQYF
TRBJ1-4 - - TRBV25-1 TGTGCCAGCAGTGACTCCGGGACAAGTGAAAAACTGTTTTTT CASSDSGTSEKLFF
TRBJ2-7 - few TRBV21-1 TGTGCCAGCAGCAAAGGAGGGGGGAGGGCCGAGCAGTACTTC CASSKGGGRAEQYF
TRBJ2-1 TRBD2 - TRBV7-7 TGTGCCAGCAGCTTAGTGGGGCTAGCGGGGAACAATGAGCAGTTCTTC CASSLVGLAGNNEQFF
TRBJ2-1 - - TRBV4-1 TGCGCCAGCAGCCACCCAGCGGTCTACAATGAGCAGTTCTTC CASSHPAVYNEQFF
TRBJ2-7 TRBD2 - TRBV4-3 TGCGCCAGCAGCCAACAACTAGCGGAGAGCTCCTACGAGCAGTACTTC CASSQQLAESSYEQYF
TRBJ2-7 - - TRBV13 TGTGCCAGCAGCACCAGGACAGCGACCTTGAGCTCCTACGAGCAGTACTTC CASSTRTATLSSYEQYF
TRBJ2-1 - - TRBV6-5 TGTGCCAGCAGTTACAATCACGTTAGCACCTACAATGAGCAGTTCTTC CASSYNHVSTYNEQFF
TRBJ2-5 - - TRBV2 TGTGCCAGCAGCCAAGTGCAGAACCAAGAGACCCAGTACTTC CASSQVQNQETQYF
TRBJ2-3 TRBD2 - TRBV10-3 TGTGCCATCAGCAGGACTAGCGGGAGCACAGATACGCAGTATTTT CAISRTSGSTDTQYF
TRBJ2-7 - - TRBV21-1 TGTGCCAGCAGCAAAAAGGGGCCGGGTGAGCAGTACTTC CASSKKGPGEQYF
TRBJ1-5 - - TRBV6-5 TGTGCCAGCAGTTACTTTTCGGGGGGCGGTCAGCCCCAGCATTTT CASSYFSGGGQPQHF
TRBJ1-5 - - TRBV7-8 TGTGCCAGCAGCTCAGGGGCAGGGACGAGCAATCAGCCCCAGCATTTT CASSSGAGTSNQPQHF
TRBJ2-7 - - TRBV7-9 TGTGCCAGCAGCACTGACTCCTACGAGCAGTACTTC CASSTDSYEQYF
TRBJ2-5 - - TRBV5-1 TGCGCCAGCAGCTTGTTTCAGCAAGAGACCCAGTACTTC CASSLFQQETQYF
TRBJ2-7 - - TRBV29-1 TGCAGCGTTCTCCGGGACACTTTTGTCGGCTACGAGCAGTACTTC CSVLRDTFVGYEQYF
TRBJ2-7 TRBD2 - TRBV7-9 TGTGCCAGCAGCTTAGCGAAGGGGACTAGCGGGGGGAGCTCCTACGAGCAGTACTTC CASSLAKGTSGGSSYEQYF
TRBJ1-2 TRBD1 few TRBV4-1 TGCGCCAGCAGCCGATCACAGGGGGCGGGTGGCTACACCTTC CASSRSQGAGGYTF
TRBJ1-2 - - TRBV7-2 TGTGCCAGCAGCCCGACGCTGCAGGGGAACTATGGCTACACCTTC CASSPTLQGNYGYTF
TRBJ2-7 - - TRBV12-1 TGTGCCAGCAGCCGGGGGGGGAACTTAACCTACGAGCAGTACTTC CASSRGGNLTYEQYF
TRBJ2-2 - - TRBV7-8 TGTGCCAGCAGCTTAGGGATGGGGCGGGACAGCACCGGGGAGCTGTTTTTT CASSLGMGRDSTGELFF